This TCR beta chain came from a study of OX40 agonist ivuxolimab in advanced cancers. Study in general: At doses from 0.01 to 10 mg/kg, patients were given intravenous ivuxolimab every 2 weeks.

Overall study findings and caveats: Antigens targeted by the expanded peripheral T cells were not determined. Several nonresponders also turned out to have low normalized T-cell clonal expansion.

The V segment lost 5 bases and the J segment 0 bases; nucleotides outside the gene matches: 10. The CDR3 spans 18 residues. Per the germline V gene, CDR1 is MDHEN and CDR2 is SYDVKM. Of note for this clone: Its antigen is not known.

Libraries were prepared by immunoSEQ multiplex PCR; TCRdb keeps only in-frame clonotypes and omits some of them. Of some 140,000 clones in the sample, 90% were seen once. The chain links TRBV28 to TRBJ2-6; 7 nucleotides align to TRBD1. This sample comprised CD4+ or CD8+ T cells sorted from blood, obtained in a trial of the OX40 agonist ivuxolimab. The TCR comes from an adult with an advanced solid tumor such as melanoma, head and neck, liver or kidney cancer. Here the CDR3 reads CASSRPGQPNSGANVLTF. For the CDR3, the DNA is TGTGCCAGCAGTCGACCGGGACAGCCTAACTCTGGGGCCAACGTCCTGACTTTC. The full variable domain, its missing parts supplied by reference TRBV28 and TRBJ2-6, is DVKVTQSSRYLVKRTGEKVFLECVQDMDHENMFWYRQDPGLGLRLIYFSYDVKMKEKGDIPEGYSVSREKKERFSLILESASTNQTSMYLCASSRPGQPNSGANVLTFGAGSRLTVL.